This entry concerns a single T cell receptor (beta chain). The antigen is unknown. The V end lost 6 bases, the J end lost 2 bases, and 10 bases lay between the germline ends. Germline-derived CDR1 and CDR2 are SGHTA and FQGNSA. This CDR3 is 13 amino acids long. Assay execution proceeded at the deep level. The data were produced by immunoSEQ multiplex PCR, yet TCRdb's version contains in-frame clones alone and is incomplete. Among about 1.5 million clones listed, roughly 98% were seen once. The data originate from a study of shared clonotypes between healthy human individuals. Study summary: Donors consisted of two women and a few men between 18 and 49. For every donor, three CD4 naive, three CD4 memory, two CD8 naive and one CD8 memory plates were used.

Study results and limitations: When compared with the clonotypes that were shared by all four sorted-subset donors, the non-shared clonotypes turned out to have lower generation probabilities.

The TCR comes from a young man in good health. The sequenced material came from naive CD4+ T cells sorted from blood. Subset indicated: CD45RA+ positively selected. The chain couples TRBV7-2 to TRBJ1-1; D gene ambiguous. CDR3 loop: CASSRGPNTEAFF. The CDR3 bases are TGTGCCAGCAGTCGCGGGCCAAACACTGAAGCTTTCTTT. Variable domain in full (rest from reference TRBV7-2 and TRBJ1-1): GAGVSQSPSNKVTEKGKDVELRCDPISGHTALYWYRQSLGQGLEFLIYFQGNSAPDKSGLPSDRFSAERTGGSVSTLTIQRTQQEDSAVYLCASSRGPNTEAFFGQGTRLTVV.